This T cell receptor (beta chain) was sequenced for a study of blood T cell repertoires in COVID-19. Study details: T cells, B-cell-depleted T cells, or PBMCs provided the cDNA or gDNA that served as material.

Authors' analysis steps: The authors estimated nucleated cell counts from reference gene primer amplification. Measured with immunoSEQ multiplex PCR; TCRdb has only the in-frame clones, and not every one. That table furnishes V, J and clone size, whereas the DNA furnished D and trimming. The sample records 40,000 or so clones, 89% being singletons. J gave up 7 bases and V 8 bases, and 9 bases lay outside the gene matches. There are 15 residues in the CDR3. Germline values: CDR1 SNHLY, CDR2 FYNNEI. The chain combines TRBV2 with TRBJ2-7, with 15 bases identical to TRBD2. The specimen sequenced was peripheral blood. This sequence originates from a man aged 50-60 years with active COVID-19. CDR3 region: CASGLAGGRLGEQYF. The CDR3 nucleotides are TGTGCCAGCGGACTAGCGGGAGGGCGATTGGGTGAGCAGTACTTC.